This entry concerns a single T cell receptor (beta chain). The antigen is not known. Full-length variable regions came from constant-region reverse primers plus semi-nested Nested Universal Primer A PCR. MiXCR was run by TCRdb on the 5' RACE reads, yielding one entry per CDR3 protein. The sample holds about 57,000 distinct CDR3 sequences, approximately 27% seen once. In germline, CDR1 is SGHDT, CDR2 YYEEEE. CDR3 length: 15 amino acids. V was pared by 7 bases and J by 0 bases, with 15 bases between. General study findings and limits: The larger-cohort validation was restricted to a single TCR beta V-J rearrangement rather than whole repertoires. The TCR gene usage of tumor memory CD4+ T cells clustered together with blood and lymph node memory CD4+ cells and with lymph node naive CD4+ cells.

Treg sorting used a CD4+CD25+CD127-/low gate. The sequence derives from a female donor with breast cancer. The sample consisted of tumor-infiltrating Tregs sorted from the breast tumor. V usage is TRBV5-6 and J usage is TRBJ2-3; D could derive from TRBD1 or TRBD2 (5 bases each). The CDR3 bases are TGTGCCAGCGAGCTGTTCGGGGCTAGCACAGATACGCAGTATTTT. Its translation: CASELFGASTDTQYF.